These T cell receptor beta chains were read from a single sample in a study of blood T cell repertoires in COVID-19. Only in-frame clones appear in the TCRdb table, and some are missing; sequencing was by immunoSEQ multiplex PCR. The table records about 83,000 clones, roughly 88% of them present only once. The sequenced sample was peripheral blood. These receptor sequences come from a man between 45 and 60 years old with active COVID-19. CDR3s include the opening cysteine and the closing phenylalanine or tryptophan. A D gene is named only where the DNA matches it firmly. Clone size appears in some rows only: once, few, many, or a class for an expanded clone.

size,V,J,D,DNA,CDR3
NA,TRBV6-5,TRBJ1-4,NA,TGTGCCAGCAGGACAGGAGGTGAAAAACTGTTTTTT,CASRTGGEKLFF
NA,TRBV3-1/TRBV3-2,TRBJ2-3,TRBD2,TGTGCCAGCAGCCAACGCGGGAGGCCAGATACGCAGTATTTT,CASSQRGRPDTQYF
NA,TRBV7-6,TRBJ2-4,TRBD2,TGTGCCAGCAGCTTAGCGGGGGGAGGGAACATTCAGTACTTC,CASSLAGGGNIQYF
NA,TRBV27,TRBJ2-7,NA,TGTGCCAGCAGGAAGCAGGGGGGCGAGCAGTACTTC,CASRKQGGEQYF
NA,TRBV19,TRBJ1-4,TRBD1,TGTGCCAGTAGTATTAACAGGGGGTCGGAAAAACTGTTTTTT,CASSINRGSEKLFF
few,TRBV5-6,TRBJ2-6,TRBD1,TGTGCCAGCAGCCGCATAGGGACAGGATCCTCTGGGGCCAACGTCCTGACTTTC,CASSRIGTGSSGANVLTF
NA,TRBV4-3,TRBJ2-2,TRBD1,TGCGCCAGCAGCGCCTCGGGACAGAGGAACACCGGGGAGCTGTTTTTT,CASSASGQRNTGELFF
NA,TRBV6-2/TRBV6-3,TRBJ1-5,NA,TGTGCCAGCAGTTCCCCCGATGGGGGGAGAGCGAATCAGCCCCAGCATTTT,CASSSPDGGRANQPQHF
NA,TRBV2,TRBJ1-5,TRBD1,TGTGCCAGCAGTGAGGGACAGGGCAATCAGCCCCAGCATTTT,CASSEGQGNQPQHF
NA,TRBV5-4,TRBJ1-1,NA,TGTGCCAGCAGCTTCACCGGGACACCAGAAGCTTTCTTT,CASSFTGTPEAFF
NA,TRBV4-1,TRBJ2-7,TRBD2,TGCGCCAGCAGCCAAGGGGCGGGGGGTTCCTACGAGCAGTACTTC,CASSQGAGGSYEQYF
NA,TRBV9,TRBJ1-2,TRBD1,TGTGCCAGCAGCTCGATATTACAGGGGTCGGATGGCTACACCTTC,CASSSILQGSDGYTF
few,TRBV6-5,TRBJ1-2,TRBD1,TGTGCCAGCCGGGACAGGGACTATGGCTACACCTTC,CASRDRDYGYTF
NA,TRBV5-1,TRBJ2-7,NA,TGCGCCAGCAGCTTGGGCGGGACAGCCTACGAGCAGTACTTC,CASSLGGTAYEQYF
NA,TRBV29-1,TRBJ1-1,TRBD1,TGCAGCGTGAAACCGGACAGGGGCTCTGTGAACACTGAAGCTTTCTTT,CSVKPDRGSVNTEAFF
NA,TRBV4-2,TRBJ1-4,TRBD1,TGTGCCAGCAGCCAGGGACAGGGCGGTGACGAAAAACTGTTTTTT,CASSQGQGGDEKLFF
NA,TRBV4-3,TRBJ1-2,NA,TGCGCCAGCAGCCAACTCCCCCAGGCCACCCCCTACGGCTACACCTTC,CASSQLPQATPYGYTF
NA,TRBV7-2,TRBJ1-2,NA,TGTGCCAGCAGCTTGCGCAGGGAAGCTGGCTACACCTTC,CASSLRREAGYTF
once,TRBV28,TRBJ1-2,NA,TGTGCCAGCACCACCGGGATCTCCTTGGGCGGCACCTTC,CASTTGISLGGTF
NA,TRBV6-5,TRBJ1-4,TRBD1,TGTGCCAGCAGTCGGGTTCGGACAGGGGGTGAAAAACTGTTTTTT,CASSRVRTGGEKLFF
NA,TRBV27,TRBJ1-5,TRBD1,TGTGCCAGCAGACGAGACAGGGACAATCAGCCCCAGCATTTT,CASRRDRDNQPQHF
NA,TRBV27,TRBJ1-5,TRBD1,TGTGCCAGCAGTCCTATAGGAAGTATGATCAGGGGGGTCAATCAGCCCCAGCATTTT,CASSPIGSMIRGVNQPQHF
NA,TRBV5-1,TRBJ1-6,TRBD1,TGCGCCAGCAGCACGGGACAGCCTAATTCACCCCTCCACTTT,CASSTGQPNSPLHF
NA,TRBV5-1,TRBJ2-5,NA,TGCGCCAGCAGCGTTGGCAGCCAAGAGACCCAGTACTTC,CASSVGSQETQYF
NA,TRBV28,TRBJ2-7,TRBD1,TGTGCCAGCAGGCGACAGGGGGCGCGTGAGCAGTACTTC,CASRRQGAREQYF
NA,TRBV28,TRBJ2-7,NA,TGTGCCAGCAGCACCCCAGGGGCCTCCTACGAGCAGTACTTC,CASSTPGASYEQYF
NA,TRBV3-1/TRBV3-2,TRBJ1-1,TRBD1,TGTGCCAGCAGCCAATATGGCCAGGGGGTTGATGCTTTCTTT,CASSQYGQGVDAFF
once,TRBV7-2,TRBJ2-1,TRBD2,TGTGCCAGCAGACTCCAAAGCGGGAGGGCCGGGGATGAGCAGTTCTTC,CASRLQSGRAGDEQFF
NA,TRBV19,TRBJ1-1,NA,TGTGCCAGTAGTATAGATCCCGATTTCTCGACCGGGGTTCCTGAAGCTTTCTTT,CASSIDPDFSTGVPEAFF
NA,TRBV7-2,TRBJ2-5,NA,TGTGCCAGCAGCCCCTTCCGGGACCGACTAGAGGCCCAGTACTTC,CASSPFRDRLEAQYF
NA,TRBV5-1,TRBJ1-2,NA,TGCGCCAGCAGCTTGAGAACAGTCAACTATGGCTACACCTTC,CASSLRTVNYGYTF
NA,TRBV28,TRBJ1-2,NA,TGTGCCAGCTCTCTGAGGGCAGGTCCCTATGGCTACACCTTC,CASSLRAGPYGYTF
few,TRBV4-2,TRBJ2-3,NA,TGTGCCAGCAGCCGGGCCGGGATGACAGATACGCAGTATTTT,CASSRAGMTDTQYF
NA,TRBV6-2/TRBV6-3,TRBJ2-3,TRBD1,TGTGCCAGCAGTCCAAGACAGGGGAGTACAGATACGCAGTATTTT,CASSPRQGSTDTQYF
NA,TRBV4-2,TRBJ2-2,TRBD1,TGTGCCAGCAGCGAGACTACAGGGGGTGCCGGGGAGCTGTTTTTT,CASSETTGGAGELFF
NA,TRBV9,TRBJ2-5,TRBD1,TGTGCCAGCAGCGCCGGGGTGGGACAGCAAGAGACCCAGTACTTC,CASSAGVGQQETQYF
NA,TRBV7-3,TRBJ2-4,NA,TGTGCCAGCAGCCAACTCGGTGGGGGGAAAAACATTCAGTACTTC,CASSQLGGGKNIQYF
NA,TRBV7-3,TRBJ2-7,TRBD1,TGTGCCAGCAGCTTAATACAGGGGGGCGAGCAGTACTTC,CASSLIQGGEQYF